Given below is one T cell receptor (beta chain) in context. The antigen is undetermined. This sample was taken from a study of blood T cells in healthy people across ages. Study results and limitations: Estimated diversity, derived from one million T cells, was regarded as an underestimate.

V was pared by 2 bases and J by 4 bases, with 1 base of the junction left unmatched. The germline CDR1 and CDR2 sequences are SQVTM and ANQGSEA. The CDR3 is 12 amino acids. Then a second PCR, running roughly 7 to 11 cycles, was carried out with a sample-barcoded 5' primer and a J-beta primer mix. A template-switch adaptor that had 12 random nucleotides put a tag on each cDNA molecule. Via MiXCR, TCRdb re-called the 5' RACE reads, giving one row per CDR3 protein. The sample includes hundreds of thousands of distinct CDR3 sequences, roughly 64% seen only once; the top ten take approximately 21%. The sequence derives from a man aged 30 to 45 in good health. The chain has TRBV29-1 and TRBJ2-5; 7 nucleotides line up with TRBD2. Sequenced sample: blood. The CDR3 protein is CSVEPGGETQYF. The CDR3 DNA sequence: TGCAGCGTTGAACCGGGGGGAGAGACCCAGTACTTC.